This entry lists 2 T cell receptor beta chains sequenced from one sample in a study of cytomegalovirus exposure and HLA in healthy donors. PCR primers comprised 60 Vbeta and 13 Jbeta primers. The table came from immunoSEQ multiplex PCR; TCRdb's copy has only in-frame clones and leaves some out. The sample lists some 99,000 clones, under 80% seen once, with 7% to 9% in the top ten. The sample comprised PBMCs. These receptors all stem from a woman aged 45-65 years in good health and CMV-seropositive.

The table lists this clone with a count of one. CDR3 in amino acids: CASSWDSPYEQYF. Here the CDR3 DNA reads TGCGCCAGCAGCTGGGACAGTCCCTACGAGCAGTACTTC. V gene TRBV5-1 combines with J gene TRBJ2-7; TRBD1 aligns across 7 bases. Germline CDR1 is SGHRS and CDR2 is YFSETQ. This CDR3 has 13 residues. V lost 3 bases, J lost 2 bases, and 2 bases stayed unmatched.

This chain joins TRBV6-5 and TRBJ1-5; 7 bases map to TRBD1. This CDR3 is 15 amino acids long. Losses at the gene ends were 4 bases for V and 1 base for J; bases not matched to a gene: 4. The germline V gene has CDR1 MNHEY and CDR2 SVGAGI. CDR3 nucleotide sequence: TGTGCCAGCAGTTCAGGGACAGAAAGCAATCAGCCCCAGCATTTT. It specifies CASSSGTESNQPQHF.